This entry is about one TCR beta chain. Its antigen is still unknown. The data originate from a study of lymphopenia after photon versus proton radiotherapy. Study outcomes and limitations: Relative stability marked proton patients; photon patients lost diversity and naive cells. Post-nadir diversity loss with photons came from oligoclonal expansion, particularly CD8+ Temra cells. Only patients who died were analyzed for survival; proton advantage is unproven. Larger post-nadir TCR diversity loss correlated inversely with survival in deceased patients.

Some clones are missing from TCRdb's copy, which holds only in-frame ones; the method was immunoSEQ multiplex PCR. The table records 53,000 or so clones, 65% to 85% of them present only once. The input for sequencing was peripheral blood, taken from a patient treated with photon-based radiotherapy. The receptor was derived from a man in his fifties or sixties with gastric cancer.

The CDR3 DNA reads TGTGCCAGCAGCCCAGGGGCAACTGAAGCTTTCTTT. It yields the protein CASSPGATEAFF. This chain connects TRBV5-6 to TRBJ1-1, with D perhaps TRBD1 (6 bases). CDR3 length: 12 residues. V was pared by 4 bases and J by 5 bases, with 9 bases between. Germline CDR1 reads SGHDT; CDR2 reads YYEEEE. Complete variable domain (other parts from reference TRBV5-6 and TRBJ1-1): DAGVTQSPTHLIKTRGQQVTLRCSPKSGHDTVSWYQQALGQGPQFIFQYYEEEERQRGNFPDRFSGHQFPNYSSELNVNALLLGDSALYLCASSPGATEAFFGQGTRLTVV.